The clone carrying this T cell receptor (beta chain) was recorded many times. Antigen unknown. V lost 2 bases and J lost 5; bases outside the gene matches: 11. The CDR3 consists of 17 residues. From germline, CDR1 is SGHNT and CDR2 YYREEE (reference sequence). Using genomic DNA as the template, TCR beta VDJ and CDR3 profiling was carried out. TCRdb called the reads again in MiXCR, with one record for every CDR3 protein. The profile covers roughly 280,000 distinct CDR3 sequences, with 56% appearing a single time and approximately 1.3% taken by the ten largest. By flow cytometry, patients selected for sequencing had shown an expansion of CD8+CD57+ cells. Patients were treatment-naive when blood was sampled. The data belong to a study of CD8+CD57+ T cells in acquired aplastic anemia. General study results and limits: Patients and healthy controls showed no significant CD8+ Simpson's diversity difference. Patients and controls turned out to have 25 to 30 CD8+ CDR3 sequences in common.

Sequencing used sorted CD4+, CD8+, or CD8+CD57+ T cells (not recorded which) from PBMCs. V and J are TRBV5-4 and TRBJ2-7; 12 nucleotides line up with TRBD2. This receptor was taken from a human donor with aplastic anemia. Written as DNA, the CDR3 is TGTGCCAGCAGCTTTCGACAGACTAGCGGGAGTACAAACGAGCAGTACTTC. Protein: CASSFRQTSGSTNEQYF.